These 12 T cell receptor beta chains were all obtained from the same sample, sequenced in a study of OX40 agonist ivuxolimab in advanced cancers. The repertoire was sequenced with immunoSEQ multiplex PCR; TCRdb's copy has only in-frame clones and lacks some. Of approximately 82,000 clones listed, 70% to 90% are singletons. Specimen: CD4+ or CD8+ T cells sorted from blood, collected in a trial of the OX40 agonist ivuxolimab. The receptor source for this set is an adult with an advanced solid tumor such as melanoma, head and neck, liver or kidney cancer.

The chain has TRBV30 and TRBJ1-1, with D perhaps matching TRBD1 (6 bases). The V end was cut by 2 bases, the J end by 3 bases, with 13 bases between. The CDR3 sequence is 14 residues long. The germline V gene has CDR1 GTSNPN and CDR2 SVGIG (reference sequence). This chain's CDR3 is CAWSRQVGDTEAFF. The DNA of the CDR3 is TGTGCCTGGAGTAGACAGGTGGGGGACACTGAAGCTTTCTTT.

V gene TRBV2 combines with J gene TRBJ2-5; D is unresolved. The CDR3 runs to 12 residues. Trimming stripped 6 bases from V and 2 bases from J, with 7 bases between. Germline loops: CDR1 SNHLY, CDR2 FYNNEI. The CDR3: CASRDAQETQYF. CDR3 nucleotides: TGTGCCAGCAGGGACGCACAAGAGACCCAGTACTTC.

For the CDR3, the DNA is TGTGCCAGCAGCGAGGGATCCCGCGCCGGGGAGCTGTTTTTT. It is translated as CASSEGSRAGELFF. V gene TRBV7-3 combines with J gene TRBJ2-2, with a possible D match to TRBD2 (5 bases). CDR1 is SGHTA, CDR2 FQGTGA, per germline. Trimming removed 5 bases at V and 6 bases at J, with 13 bases between. This CDR3 contains 14 residues.

The V call is TRBV9, the J call TRBJ2-3; 11 nucleotides match TRBD2. This CDR3 is 17 amino acids long. Germline CDR1 is SGDLS and CDR2 is YYNGEE. Trimming took 0 bases from V and 6 from J; bases not matched to a gene: 9. The CDR3, as DNA: TGTGCCAGCAGCGTAGGTGATAGCGGGGGGGTCTCGGATACGCAGTATTTT. Amino acids: CASSVGDSGGVSDTQYF. The full variable domain, completed using reference TRBV9 and TRBJ2-3, is DSGVTQTPKHLITATGQRVTLRCSPRSGDLSVYWYQQSLDQGLQFLIQYYNGEERAKGNILERFSAQQFPDLHSELNLSSLELGDSALYFCASSVGDSGGVSDTQYFGPGTRLTVL.

The chain has TRBV18 and TRBJ2-3, with 9 bases that match TRBD2. This CDR3 has 17 amino acids. Trimming took 2 bases from V and 3 from J; bases not matched to a gene: 9. In germline, CDR1 is KGHSH, CDR2 LQKENI. CDR3 amino acids: CASSPKRGDRGTDTQYF. In DNA, the CDR3 is TGTGCCAGCTCACCAAAGCGGGGGGATCGGGGAACAGATACGCAGTATTTT.

The rearrangement joins TRBV7-2 to TRBJ1-1; 7 bases map to TRBD1. The trim removed 5 bases at V and 4 bases at J, leaving 7 bases unmatched. Germline values: CDR1 SGHTA, CDR2 FQGNSA. The CDR3 contains 14 residues. Written as DNA, the CDR3 is TGTGCCAGCAGCCGACAGGGTGGAGGCACTGAAGCTTTCTTT. Its protein product is CASSRQGGGTEAFF.

The chain carries TRBV7-8 and TRBJ1-2; no clear D gene. Per germline, CDR1 SGHVS and CDR2 FQNEAQ. V was shortened by 5 bases and J by 8 bases, with 12 bases between the two germline ends. This CDR3 contains 12 residues. CDR3 amino acids: CASSPPRVGYTF. The CDR3 DNA reads as TGTGCCAGCAGCCCGCCCCGAGTGGGCTACACCTTC.

The CDR3: CAWSVGHREKLFF. The CDR3 DNA is TGTGCCTGGAGTGTAGGTCATCGTGAAAAACTGTTTTTT. The chain is built from TRBV30 and TRBJ1-4; D is undetermined. The CDR3 has 13 amino acids. Germline CDR1 GTSNPN, CDR2 SVGIG (reference sequence). V was pared by 0 bases and J by 7 bases, with 9 bases between.

The rearrangement joins TRBV9 to TRBJ2-5; D is possibly TRBD1 or TRBD2 (5 bases each). The length of the CDR3 is 15 residues. The germline V and J ends were trimmed by 4 bases and 4 bases, with 17 bases remaining between them. The germline CDR1 and CDR2 sequences are SGDLS and YYNGEE. This chain's CDR3 is CASSNGQLGVETQYF. CDR3 nucleotides: TGTGCCAGCAGCAACGGACAATTGGGGGTAGAGACCCAGTACTTC.

The chain employs TRBV30 and TRBJ1-1; a weak D match, TRBD1 (6 bases). Trimming cost V 3 bases and J 8 bases, with 16 bases left between them. The CDR3 sequence is 13 residues long. Germline CDR1 GTSNPN, CDR2 SVGIG (reference sequence). The CDR3 is CAWSRDLRGEAFF. DNA of the CDR3: TGTGCCTGGAGCCGGGACCTAAGGGGGGAAGCTTTCTTT. Variable domain in full (rest from reference TRBV30 and TRBJ1-1): SQTIHQWPATLVQPVGSPLSLECTVEGTSNPNLYWYRQAAGRGLQLLFYSVGIGQISSEVPQNLSASRPQDRQFILSSKKLLLSDSGFYLCAWSRDLRGEAFFGQGTRLTVV.

The V gene is TRBV27, the J gene TRBJ1-5, with a tentative D call TRBD1 (6 bases). CDR1 and CDR2 from the germline V gene are MNHEY and SMNVEV (reference sequence). The length of the CDR3 is 14 residues. V was pared by 2 bases and J by 2 bases, with 7 bases between. The CDR3 DNA follows: TGTGCCAGCAGTTTAAACAGGGGCAATCAGCCCCAGCATTTT. Its protein product is CASSLNRGNQPQHF.

The V gene is TRBV9, the J gene TRBJ2-3, with D perhaps TRBD1 (6 bases). Germline V lookup: CDR1 SGDLS, CDR2 YYNGEE. The CDR3 covers 15 residues. Trimming took 4 bases from V and 1 from J, leaving 13 bases between them. CDR3 DNA: TGTGCCAGCAGCCCATCTTGGACAGGCACAGATACGCAGTATTTT. Encoded protein: CASSPSWTGTDTQYF.